This T cell receptor (beta chain) was obtained from a study of naive and memory T cell subsets. At least ten counts were recorded for this clonotype. Both TRBC1 and TRBC2 were covered by a beta constant-region primer of two equimolar oligonucleotides. A 12-nucleotide UMI and the SP2 primer were added to the cDNA 3' end by oligonucleotide ligation. MiXCR, applied by TCRdb to the UMI-ligation and nested PCR reads, yields one record per CDR3 protein. The profile shows about 150,000 distinct CDR3 sequences, 15% to 20% of them singletons. CDR3 length: 15 amino acids. Germline V gene sequence: CDR1 MGHRA, CDR2 YSYEKL. Trimming cost V 2 bases and J 2 bases, with 11 bases left between them. After the first PCR, alpha and beta chain libraries were processed separately. Overnight CMV lysate stimulation of fresh PBMCs defined donor CMV status by CD4+ IFNgamma.

This receptor was taken from a human donor in good health. V usage is TRBV4-1 and J usage is TRBJ2-3; a possible D gene is TRBD2 (6 bases). Input material: naive CD4+ T cells from blood. The CDR3 region is CASSQTGTHTDTQYF. The CDR3 DNA follows: TGCGCCAGCAGCCAAACCGGGACTCACACAGATACGCAGTATTTT.